One sample yielded the 25 T cell receptor beta chains listed below, sequenced in a study of shared clonotypes between healthy human individuals. Terminally differentiated effector memory CD45RA+ cells were left out of the naive CD8 fraction, which was CD45RO-negative and positively selected for CCR7. Profiled with immunoSEQ multiplex PCR; TCRdb holds only in-frame clones, not every one. Of 760,000 or so clones listed, approximately 96% are singletons. The sample consisted of naive CD8+ T cells sorted from blood. The receptor source for this set is a man between 25 and 39 years old in good health.

This chain connects TRBV27 to TRBJ2-5, with D perhaps matching TRBD1 or TRBD2 (5 bases each). The CDR3 has 12 residues. Per the germline V gene, CDR1 is MNHEY and CDR2 is SMNVEV (reference sequence). V was trimmed by 1 base and J by 5 bases, leaving 5 bases between them. This CDR3 reads CASSLWGETQYF. In DNA form, the CDR3 reads TGTGCCAGCAGTTTATGGGGGGAGACCCAGTACTTC.

This clone was counted only a few times. The rearrangement joins TRBV5-1 to TRBJ2-1, with 8 bases that match TRBD2. The junction had 0 bases not matched to a gene; V was cut back by 0 bases and J by 4 bases. CDR3 length: 14 residues. The germline gives CDR1 SGHRS, CDR2 YFSETQ. The CDR3 here is CASSLEREYNEQFF. For the CDR3, the DNA is TGCGCCAGCAGCTTGGAGCGGGAGTACAATGAGCAGTTCTTC. Full variable domain (outside the CDR3, taken from reference TRBV5-1 and TRBJ2-1): KAGVTQTPRYLIKTRGQQVTLSCSPISGHRSVSWYQQTPGQGLQFLFEYFSETQRNKGNFPGRFSGRQFSNSRSEMNVSTLELGDSALYLCASSLEREYNEQFFGPGTRLTVL.

V and J are TRBV6-5 and TRBJ2-7, with TRBD2 matching 10 bases. The germline gives CDR1 MNHEY, CDR2 SVGAGI. Trimming removed 0 bases from V and 2 bases from J; junction bases left unmatched: 4. This CDR3 comprises 16 residues. The CDR3 region is CASSYSRTSGTYEQYF. In nucleotides, the CDR3 is TGTGCCAGCAGTTACTCCCGAACTAGCGGGACCTACGAGCAGTACTTC.

The chain employs TRBV5-8 and TRBJ2-7, with 7 positions matching TRBD1. Germline V gives CDR1 SGHTS, CDR2 YDEGEE. The CDR3 is 14 residues long. With 2 bases clipped from V and 2 bases from J, the junction kept 4 bases outside the gene matches. The CDR3: CASSFRQGAYEQYF. The CDR3 DNA reads TGTGCCAGCAGCTTCAGGCAGGGGGCCTACGAGCAGTACTTC.

The genes are TRBV27 and TRBJ2-2; D is unclear. The germline V gene has CDR1 MNHEY and CDR2 SMNVEV (reference sequence). The CDR3 spans 13 residues. Trimming left V 6 bases short and J 6 bases short, with 11 bases between. CDR3 loop: CASSPPGPGELFF. The DNA of the CDR3 is TGTGCCAGCAGCCCCCCCGGGCCCGGGGAGCTGTTTTTT.

J is TRBJ1-4 and V is TRBV15, with D possibly being TRBD1 (6 bases). This CDR3 is built from 16 residues. V was clipped by 4 bases and J by 8 bases, with 20 bases between them. Germline CDR1 and CDR2: LNHNV and YYDKDF (reference sequence). CDR3 coding DNA: TGTGCCACCAGCATGGGGGCGGGAGGAGGCCGCGAAAAACTGTTTTTT. Protein product: CATSMGAGGGREKLFF. The variable domain in full, completed from reference TRBV15 and TRBJ1-4, reads DAMVIQNPRYQVTQFGKPVTLSCSQTLNHNVMYWYQQKSSQAPKLLFHYYDKDFNNEADTPDNFQSRRPNTSFCFLDIRSPGLGDTAMYLCATSMGAGGGREKLFFGSGTQLSVL.

The rearrangement links TRBV28 to TRBJ2-5, with D unresolved. V was clipped by 5 bases and J by 5 bases, with 15 bases between them. CDR3 length: 14 amino acids. Germline V gene sequence: CDR1 MDHEN, CDR2 SYDVKM. The CDR3 protein is CASSQIVMGETQYF. The CDR3 region has the DNA TGTGCCAGCAGTCAGATTGTCATGGGGGAGACCCAGTACTTC.

Only one count was recorded for this clone. The chain employs TRBV28 and TRBJ2-7; tentative D call: TRBD1 (5 bases). The CDR3 runs to 15 residues. In germline, CDR1 is MDHEN, CDR2 SYDVKM. V was pared by 4 bases and J by 1 base, with 14 bases between. The CDR3 DNA is TGTGCCAGCAGTTCAGCCCCCCGACAGTCCTACGAGCAGTACTTC. This encodes CASSSAPRQSYEQYF.

This rearrangement joins TRBV7-9 to TRBJ2-2; 8 nucleotides match TRBD2. V lost 4 bases and J lost 3; bases outside the gene matches: 4. Germline CDR1 is SEHNR and CDR2 is FQNEAQ (reference sequence). This CDR3 has 15 amino acids. The CDR3: CASSSTSGHTGELFF. The CDR3 DNA is TGTGCCAGCAGCTCAACTAGCGGACACACCGGGGAGCTGTTTTTT.

This clone occurred once. This chain links TRBV20-1 with TRBJ1-2; D uncertain. The CDR3 runs 11 residues. V dropped 2 bases and J dropped 8 bases, with 9 bases sitting between them. Looked up from germline, CDR1 is DFQATT and CDR2 is SNEGSKA (reference sequence). Here the CDR3 reads CSARSGNGYTF. In DNA, the CDR3 is TGCAGTGCTAGATCCGGGAACGGCTACACCTTC.

V and J are TRBV7-6 and TRBJ2-3, with 7 bases matching TRBD2. This CDR3 is 14 amino acids long. The J segment lost 4 bases and the V segment lost 4 bases, leaving 5 bases of the junction unmatched. CDR1 SGHVS and CDR2 FNYEAQ come from the germline V gene. CDR3 sequence: CASSSAGDSDTQYF. For the CDR3, the DNA is TGTGCCAGCAGCTCCGCGGGAGACTCAGATACGCAGTATTTT.

The chain is built from TRBV18 and TRBJ1-2; no definite D call. CDR3 length: 22 residues. Between the trimmed V and J ends, which lost 3 bases and 4 bases, there was a span of 36 bases. Per germline, CDR1 KGHSH and CDR2 LQKENI. CDR3 in amino acids: CASSPTRGLGRRLADALYGYTF. Here the CDR3 DNA reads TGTGCCAGCTCACCGACCCGCGGCCTCGGTAGGAGGTTGGCTGACGCCCTCTATGGCTACACCTTC.

J is TRBJ2-2 and V is TRBV2; D ambiguous. CDR1 is SNHLY, CDR2 FYNNEI, per germline. Trimming stripped 7 bases from V and 2 bases from J, with 17 bases between. This CDR3 region has 16 residues. In DNA, the CDR3 is TGTGCCAGCATTTCCAGCCACCCGAAAAACACCGGGGAGCTGTTTTTT. Residues: CASISSHPKNTGELFF.

The rearrangement joins TRBV6-5 to TRBJ2-7, with D unresolved. CDR3 size: 11 residues. The V and J ends lost 5 bases and 6 bases respectively, with 8 bases between them. The germline V gene has CDR1 MNHEY and CDR2 SVGAGI. CDR3 loop: CASSGMAEQYF. CDR3 nucleotides: TGTGCCAGCAGTGGTATGGCCGAGCAGTACTTC.

This chain uses TRBV6-5 with TRBJ1-2, with 9 positions matching TRBD1. CDR1 is MNHEY, CDR2 SVGAGI, per germline. There are 14 residues in the CDR3. With 4 bases clipped from V and 4 bases from J, the junction kept 4 bases outside the gene matches. In DNA form, the CDR3 reads TGTGCCAGCAGTTGGACAGGGGAAGGCTATGGCTACACCTTC. Amino acid sequence: CASSWTGEGYGYTF.

This chain joins TRBV4-3 and TRBJ2-7; unclear D gene. This CDR3 region has 14 residues. Germline values: CDR1 LGHNA, CDR2 YSLEER. The ends were cut back, 0 bases at V and 3 bases at J, with 9 bases in the middle. CDR3 coding DNA: TGCGCCAGCAGCCAAGAGCACCTGGGCTACGAGCAGTACTTC. Translating it yields CASSQEHLGYEQYF.

For the CDR3, the DNA is TGTGCCAGCAGCTCCCTAGCATCTGGGGCCAACGTCCTGACTTTC. This encodes CASSSLASGANVLTF. The chain is built from TRBV7-6 and TRBJ2-6, with a weak D call TRBD2 (5 bases). The length of the CDR3 is 15 residues. CDR1 and CDR2 (germline): SGHVS, FNYEAQ. V was clipped by 4 bases and J by 1 base, with 8 bases between them.

V usage is TRBV6-5 and J usage is TRBJ1-2; D is possibly TRBD1 (5 bases). The CDR3 loop spans 14 amino acids. The V end was cut by 2 bases, the J end by 2 bases, with 9 bases between. Germline CDR1 and CDR2: MNHEY and SVGAGI. CDR3 nucleotides: TGTGCCAGCAGTTACAGGGGTCCAAACTATGGCTACACCTTC. Amino acid sequence: CASSYRGPNYGYTF.

J is TRBJ2-3 and V is TRBV5-1; 8 nucleotides align to TRBD1. CDR1 is SGHRS, CDR2 YFSETQ, per germline. V was clipped by 5 bases and J by 0 bases; unmatched bases: 17. The CDR3 runs to 19 residues. The CDR3 DNA reads as TGCGCCAGCAGACCGTCAGGGGGCTTTATACCCCGTAGCACAGATACGCAGTATTTT. It is translated as CASRPSGGFIPRSTDTQYF.

The chain is built from TRBV18 and TRBJ2-7, with D perhaps matching TRBD2 (5 bases). Trimming took 4 bases from V and 3 from J, leaving 7 bases between them. The CDR3 has 12 residues. The germline CDR1 and CDR2 sequences are KGHSH and LQKENI. The CDR3 DNA follows: TGTGCCAGCTCACGGGGAGACTACGAGCAGTACTTC. This encodes CASSRGDYEQYF.

The CDR3 protein is CASSVPGTGYNEQFF. CDR3 DNA sequence: TGTGCCAGCAGCGTACCCGGGACAGGGTACAATGAGCAGTTCTTC. The chain joins TRBV9 to TRBJ2-1; 9 nucleotides align to TRBD1. CDR3 size: 15 residues. CDR1 is SGDLS and CDR2 is YYNGEE in the germline V gene. The trim removed 1 base at V and 4 bases at J, leaving 3 bases unmatched.

DNA for the CDR3: TGTGCCAGCAGTTTAATTGCGGGAGAGGCAGATACGCAGTATTTT. It codes for CASSLIAGEADTQYF. The chain is built from TRBV28 and TRBJ2-3, with 7 bases that match TRBD2. This CDR3 region has 15 residues. J was trimmed by 4 bases and V by 2 bases; bases with no gene match: 6. Germline V gives CDR1 MDHEN, CDR2 SYDVKM.

This clone was found once. This chain links TRBV18 with TRBJ2-3; D tentatively fits TRBD1 or TRBD2 (9 bases each). Trimming cost V 11 bases and J 1 base, with 19 bases left between them. The CDR3 is 15 amino acids. The germline V gene encodes CDR1 KGHSH and CDR2 LQKENI. CDR3 sequence: CAGQGTSTGTDTQYF. CDR3 DNA: TGTGCCGGACAGGGGACTAGCACGGGCACAGATACGCAGTATTTT.

In nucleotides, the CDR3 is TGTGCCAGCAGCCAAGATCGGAGCGGGAGGCTTGTCATTCAGTACTTC. This codes for CASSQDRSGRLVIQYF. The V and J genes are TRBV4-2 and TRBJ2-4; 9 positions match TRBD2. Germline loops: CDR1 LGHNA, CDR2 YNFKEQ. The CDR3 extends over 16 amino acids. Trimming at V came to 0 bases and at J to 9 bases, leaving 9 bases not matched to a gene.

As concerns this clone: Other DNA sequences in this sample translate to the same CDR3. The gene calls are TRBV27 and TRBJ2-7; possibly TRBD1 for D (6 bases). The CDR3 runs to 14 residues. Germline V CDR1 and CDR2: MNHEY, SMNVEV (reference sequence). The V end lost 5 bases, the J end lost 3 bases, and 14 bases lay between the germline ends. The CDR3 protein is CASSLTGFGYEQYF. CDR3 nucleotides: TGTGCCAGCAGTCTAACAGGGTTTGGCTACGAGCAGTACTTC.